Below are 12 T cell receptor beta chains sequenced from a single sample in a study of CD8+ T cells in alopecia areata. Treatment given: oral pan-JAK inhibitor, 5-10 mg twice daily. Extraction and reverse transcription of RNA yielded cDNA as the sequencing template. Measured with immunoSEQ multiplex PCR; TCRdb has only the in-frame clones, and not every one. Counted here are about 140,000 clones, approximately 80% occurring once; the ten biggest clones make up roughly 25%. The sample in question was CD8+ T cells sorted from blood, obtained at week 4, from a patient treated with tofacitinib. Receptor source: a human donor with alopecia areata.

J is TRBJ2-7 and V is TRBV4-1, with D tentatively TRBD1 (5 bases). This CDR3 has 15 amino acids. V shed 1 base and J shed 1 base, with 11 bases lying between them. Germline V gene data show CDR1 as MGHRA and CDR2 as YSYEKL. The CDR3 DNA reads TGCGCCAGCAGCCAAGGCCCAGGGTTATCCTACGAGCAGTACTTC. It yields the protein CASSQGPGLSYEQYF.

The CDR3 sequence is CASSLSSGALQKTQYF. For the CDR3, the DNA is TGTGCCAGCAGCTTAAGTTCAGGGGCGCTTCAAAAGACCCAGTACTTC. V usage is TRBV7-8 and J usage is TRBJ2-5; perhaps TRBD1 as D (6 bases). Germline V gene lookup returns CDR1 SGHVS and CDR2 FQNEAQ. Trimming cost V 2 bases and J 6 bases, with 19 bases left between them. There are 16 residues in the CDR3.

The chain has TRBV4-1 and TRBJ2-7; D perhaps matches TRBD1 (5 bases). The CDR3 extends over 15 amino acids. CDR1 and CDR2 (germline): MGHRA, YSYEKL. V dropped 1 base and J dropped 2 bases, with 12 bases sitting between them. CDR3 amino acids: CASSQGQTRAYEQYF. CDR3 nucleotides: TGCGCCAGCAGCCAAGGACAGACAAGGGCCTACGAGCAGTACTTC.

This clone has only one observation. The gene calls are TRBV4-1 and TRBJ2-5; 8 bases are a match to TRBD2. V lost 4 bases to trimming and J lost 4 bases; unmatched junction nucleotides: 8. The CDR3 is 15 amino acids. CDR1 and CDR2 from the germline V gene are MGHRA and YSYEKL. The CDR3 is CASSRDGGAGETQYF. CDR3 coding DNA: TGCGCCAGCAGCCGAGACGGGGGGGCGGGAGAGACCCAGTACTTC.

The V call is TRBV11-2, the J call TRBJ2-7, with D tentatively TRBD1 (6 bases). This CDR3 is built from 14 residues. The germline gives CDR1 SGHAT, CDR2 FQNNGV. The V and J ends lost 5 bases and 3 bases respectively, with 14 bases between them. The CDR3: CASSHVNRDYEQYF. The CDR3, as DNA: TGTGCCAGCAGCCACGTTAACAGGGACTACGAGCAGTACTTC.

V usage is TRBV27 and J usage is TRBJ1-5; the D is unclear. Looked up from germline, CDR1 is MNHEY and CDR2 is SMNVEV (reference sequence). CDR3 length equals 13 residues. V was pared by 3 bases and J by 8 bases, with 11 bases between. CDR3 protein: CASSLVGREPQHF. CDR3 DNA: TGTGCCAGCAGTTTGGTTGGGCGGGAGCCCCAGCATTTT.

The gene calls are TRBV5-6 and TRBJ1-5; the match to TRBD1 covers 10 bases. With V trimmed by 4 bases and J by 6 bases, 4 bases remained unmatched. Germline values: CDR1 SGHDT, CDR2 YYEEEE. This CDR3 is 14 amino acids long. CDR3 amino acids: CASSGGQGIQPQHF. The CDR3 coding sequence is TGTGCCAGCAGCGGGGGACAGGGGATTCAGCCCCAGCATTTT.

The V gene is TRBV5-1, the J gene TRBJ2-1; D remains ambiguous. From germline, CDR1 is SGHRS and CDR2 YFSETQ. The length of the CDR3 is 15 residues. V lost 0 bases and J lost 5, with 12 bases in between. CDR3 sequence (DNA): TGCGCCAGCAGCTTGGCTTATAGTACCGACAATGAGCAGTTCTTC. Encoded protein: CASSLAYSTDNEQFF. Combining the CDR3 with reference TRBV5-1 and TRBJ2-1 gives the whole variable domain KAGVTQTPRYLIKTRGQQVTLSCSPISGHRSVSWYQQTPGQGLQFLFEYFSETQRNKGNFPGRFSGRQFSNSRSEMNVSTLELGDSALYLCASSLAYSTDNEQFFGPGTRLTVL.

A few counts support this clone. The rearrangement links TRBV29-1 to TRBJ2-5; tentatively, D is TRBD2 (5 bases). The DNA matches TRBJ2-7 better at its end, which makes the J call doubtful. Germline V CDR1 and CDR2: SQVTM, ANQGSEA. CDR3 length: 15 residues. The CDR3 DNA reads TGCAGCGTTGTTTTCCCGGGGAGTACTCGATACGAGCAGTACTTC. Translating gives CSVVFPGSTRYEQYF.

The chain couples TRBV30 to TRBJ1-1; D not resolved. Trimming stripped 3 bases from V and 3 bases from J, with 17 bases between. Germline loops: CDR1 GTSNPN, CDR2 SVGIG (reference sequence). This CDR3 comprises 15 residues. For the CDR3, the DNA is TGTGCCTGGAGCCCCCTCCCCCAACGTTACACTGAAGCTTTCTTT. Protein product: CAWSPLPQRYTEAFF.

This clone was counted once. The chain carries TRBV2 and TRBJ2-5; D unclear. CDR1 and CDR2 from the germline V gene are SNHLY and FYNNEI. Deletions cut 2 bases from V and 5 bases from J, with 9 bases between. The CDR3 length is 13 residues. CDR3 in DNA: TGTGCCAGCAGTGAACTCCCTTGGGAGACCCAGTACTTC. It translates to CASSELPWETQYF. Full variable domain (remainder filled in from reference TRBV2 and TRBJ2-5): EPEVTQTPSHQVTQMGQEVILRCVPISNHLYFYWYRQILGQKVEFLVSFYNNEISEKSEIFDDQFSVERPDGSNFTLKIRSTKLEDSAMYFCASSELPWETQYFGPGTRLLVL.

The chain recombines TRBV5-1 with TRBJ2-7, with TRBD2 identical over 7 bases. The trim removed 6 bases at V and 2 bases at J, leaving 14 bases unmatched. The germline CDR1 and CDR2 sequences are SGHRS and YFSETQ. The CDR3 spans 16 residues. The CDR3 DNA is TGCGCCAGCACCCCCGGCCGGGCGGGGGAAACCTACGAGCAGTACTTC. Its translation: CASTPGRAGETYEQYF.